This is a list of T cell receptor beta chains from one sample in a study of metastatic and nonmetastatic thyroid tumors. With MiXCR, TCRdb reprocessed the PCR reads. The table includes 55,000 to 75,000 clones, more than 15% detected once. Sequenced material: blood. These receptors were taken from a female donor with papillary thyroid cancer or a benign thyroid nodule (not recorded which). Some clones in this sample may be carry-over from other donors' samples. Both conserved end residues are part of each CDR3. The D gene is left open where the match is weak. Size tells how often a clone was seen (once, few, many) or the class of an expanded clone, and some rows leave it out.

CDR3 protein	CDR3 DNA	CDR3 length	clone size	D gene	V gene	J gene
CAILGHTSTGELFF	TGTGCCATCCTGGGTCATACTAGTACCGGGGAGCTGTTTTTT	14	many	-	TRBV10-3	TRBJ2-2
CASSQDHPGGGQPQHF	TGCGCCAGCAGCCAAGATCACCCCGGGGGTGGCCAGCCCCAGCATTTT	16	many	-	TRBV4-1	TRBJ1-5
CASRPLAGGPGTQYF	TGTGCCAGCAGGCCACTAGCGGGAGGTCCCGGTACGCAGTATTTT	15	many	TRBD2	TRBV12-3/TRBV12-4	TRBJ2-3
CASRGGYPYEQYF	TGTGCCAGTCGGGGTGGGTATCCCTACGAGCAGTACTTC	13	many	-	TRBV2	TRBJ2-7
CASSSGTSGSGPDTQYF	TGTGCTAGCAGCTCCGGGACTAGCGGGAGTGGACCAGATACGCAGTATTTT	17	-	TRBD2	TRBV7-7	TRBJ2-3
CASSTRVGEQYF	TGTGCCAGCAGTACCCGTGTGGGCGAGCAGTACTTC	12	many	-	TRBV12-3/TRBV12-4	TRBJ2-7
CASSGTVSYGYTF	TGTGCCAGCAGCGGGACAGTGTCCTATGGCTACACCTTC	13	many	TRBD1	TRBV12-3/TRBV12-4	TRBJ1-2
CAWATRDSNYGYTF	TGTGCCTGGGCCACCCGGGATTCTAACTATGGCTACACCTTC	14	many	-	TRBV30	TRBJ1-2
CATSRDRTSSSGELFF	TGTGCCACCAGCAGAGACCGGACTAGCTCTTCCGGGGAGCTGTTTTTT	16	many	TRBD2	TRBV15	TRBJ2-2
CASSLYPGSNTGELFF	TGTGCCAGCAGCTTATACCCCGGGTCGAACACCGGGGAGCTGTTTTTT	16	many	-	TRBV11-3	TRBJ2-2
CASSLDSSYNEQFF	TGTGCCAGCTCACTGGACAGCTCCTACAATGAGCAGTTCTTC	14	many	-	TRBV18	TRBJ2-1
CASLTGTYEQYF	TGTGCCAGTCTGACAGGGACCTACGAGCAGTACTTC	12	many	TRBD1	TRBV2	TRBJ2-7
CAWTLRGTMNTEAFF	TGTGCCTGGACCCTAAGGGGAACCATGAACACTGAAGCTTTCTTT	15	-	-	TRBV30	TRBJ1-1
CASSFNLYTEAFF	TGTGCCAGCAGCTTTAACCTTTACACTGAAGCTTTCTTT	13	many	-	TRBV7-8	TRBJ1-1
CASSFSGGNTLELFF	TGCGCCAGCAGCTTTAGCGGGGGGAACACCTTGGAGCTGTTTTTT	15	-	TRBD2	TRBV5-1	TRBJ2-2
CASSVESGWDEQFF	TGTGCCAGCAGCGTTGAATCGGGATGGGATGAGCAGTTCTTC	14	-	-	TRBV9	TRBJ2-1
CASSFFEGGNSPLHF	TGTGCCAGCAGCTTCTTCGAAGGAGGGAATTCACCCCTCCACTTT	15	-	-	TRBV9	TRBJ1-6
CASSFSTGANVLTF	TGTGCCAGCAGCTTCTCAACGGGGGCCAACGTCCTGACTTTC	14	many	-	TRBV7-9	TRBJ2-6
CASRHGTQTTPYGYTF	TGCGCCAGCAGACACGGGACACAGACTACCCCCTATGGCTACACCTTC	16	-	-	TRBV5-1	TRBJ1-2
CASSEEPGLAPNYQFF	TGTGCCAGCAGTGAAGAACCGGGACTAGCGCCCAATTATCAGTTCTTC	16	few	TRBD2	TRBV6-1	TRBJ2-1
CASSVGRFLAGHPNTDTQYF	TGTGCCAGCAGTGTTGGTCGCTTTTTAGCGGGGCACCCAAACACAGATACGCAGTATTTT	20	-	TRBD2	TRBV2	TRBJ2-3
CASRLDGGASTDTQYF	TGCGCCAGCAGATTGGATGGCGGGGCGAGCACAGATACGCAGTATTTT	16	many	-	TRBV5-1	TRBJ2-3
CASSLDLVTDTQYF	TGCGCCAGCAGCTTGGATCTAGTCACAGATACGCAGTATTTT	14	many	-	TRBV5-1	TRBJ2-3
CAWSVGAGGYEQYF	TGTGCCTGGAGTGTAGGGGCGGGAGGCTACGAGCAGTACTTC	14	-	TRBD2	TRBV30	TRBJ2-7
CASSIGGGTEAFF	TGTGCCAGTAGTATAGGTGGGGGGACTGAAGCTTTCTTT	13	many	-	TRBV19	TRBJ1-1